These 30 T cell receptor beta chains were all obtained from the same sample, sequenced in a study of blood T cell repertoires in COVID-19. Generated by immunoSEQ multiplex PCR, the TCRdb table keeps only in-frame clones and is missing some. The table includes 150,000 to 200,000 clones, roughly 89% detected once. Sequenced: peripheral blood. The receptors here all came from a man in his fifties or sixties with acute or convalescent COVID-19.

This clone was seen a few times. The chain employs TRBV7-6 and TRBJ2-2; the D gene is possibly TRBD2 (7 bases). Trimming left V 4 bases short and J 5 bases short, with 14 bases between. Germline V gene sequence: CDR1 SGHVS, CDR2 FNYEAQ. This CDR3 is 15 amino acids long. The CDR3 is CASSSGRGATGELFF. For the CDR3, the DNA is TGTGCCAGCAGCTCGGGCCGGGGGGCGACCGGGGAGCTGTTTTTT.

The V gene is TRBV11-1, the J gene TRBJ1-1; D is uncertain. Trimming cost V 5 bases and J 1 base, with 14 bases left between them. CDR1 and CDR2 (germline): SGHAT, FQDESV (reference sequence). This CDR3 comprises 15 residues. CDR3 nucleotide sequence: TGTGCCAGCAGCGTTGGCCCTACAGCGAACACTGAAGCTTTCTTT. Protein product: CASSVGPTANTEAFF.

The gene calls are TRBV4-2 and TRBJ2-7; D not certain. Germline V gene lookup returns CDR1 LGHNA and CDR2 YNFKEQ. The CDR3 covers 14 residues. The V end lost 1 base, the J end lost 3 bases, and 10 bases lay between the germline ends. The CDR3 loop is CASSQVSGLYEQYF. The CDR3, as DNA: TGTGCCAGCAGCCAAGTCTCGGGTCTCTACGAGCAGTACTTC.

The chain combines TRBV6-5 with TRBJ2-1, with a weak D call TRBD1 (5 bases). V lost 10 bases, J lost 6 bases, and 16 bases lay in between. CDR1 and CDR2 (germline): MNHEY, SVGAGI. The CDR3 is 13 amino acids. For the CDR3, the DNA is TGTGCCATCCTACGTTCAGGGTTCAATGAGCAGTTCTTC. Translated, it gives CAILRSGFNEQFF.

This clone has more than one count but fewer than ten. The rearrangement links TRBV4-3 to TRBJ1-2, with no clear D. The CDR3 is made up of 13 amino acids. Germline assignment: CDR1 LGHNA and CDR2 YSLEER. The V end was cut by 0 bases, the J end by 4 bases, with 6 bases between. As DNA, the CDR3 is TGCGCCAGCAGCCAAGAACAGTCCTATGGCTACACCTTC. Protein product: CASSQEQSYGYTF.

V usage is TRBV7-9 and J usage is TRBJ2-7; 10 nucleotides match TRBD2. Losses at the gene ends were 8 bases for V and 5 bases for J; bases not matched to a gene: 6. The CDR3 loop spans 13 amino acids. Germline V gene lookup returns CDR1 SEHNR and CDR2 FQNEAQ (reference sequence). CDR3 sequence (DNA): TGTGCCAGCGCGGGACTAGCGAGCAACGAGCAGTACTTC. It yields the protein CASAGLASNEQYF.

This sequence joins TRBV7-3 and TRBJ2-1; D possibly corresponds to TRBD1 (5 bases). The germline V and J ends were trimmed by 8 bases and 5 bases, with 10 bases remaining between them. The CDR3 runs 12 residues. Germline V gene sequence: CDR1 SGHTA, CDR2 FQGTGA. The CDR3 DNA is TGTGCCAGCGGCAGGGAAAACAATGAGCAGTTCTTC. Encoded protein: CASGRENNEQFF.

Written as DNA, the CDR3 is TGTGCCAGCAGCCAAGACAGGGTAGGGGAAAAACTGTTTTTT. Amino acids: CASSQDRVGEKLFF. This chain connects TRBV7-9 to TRBJ1-4; 7 bases map to TRBD1. V was clipped by 5 bases and J by 8 bases; unmatched bases: 8. The germline V gene encodes CDR1 SEHNR and CDR2 FQNEAQ (reference sequence). The CDR3 extends over 14 amino acids. Together with reference TRBV7-9 and TRBJ1-4, the CDR3 gives the full variable domain: DTGVSQNPRHKITKRGQNVTFRCDPISEHNRLYWYRQTLGQGPEFLTYFQNEAQLEKSRLLSDRFSAERPKGSFSTLEIQRTEQGDSAMYLCASSQDRVGEKLFFGSGTQLSVL.

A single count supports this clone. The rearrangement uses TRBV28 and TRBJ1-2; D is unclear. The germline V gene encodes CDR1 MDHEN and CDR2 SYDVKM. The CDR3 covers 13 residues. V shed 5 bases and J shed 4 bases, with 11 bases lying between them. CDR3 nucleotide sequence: TGTGCCAGCAGTCACCAGTATACCTATGGCTACACCTTC. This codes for CASSHQYTYGYTF.

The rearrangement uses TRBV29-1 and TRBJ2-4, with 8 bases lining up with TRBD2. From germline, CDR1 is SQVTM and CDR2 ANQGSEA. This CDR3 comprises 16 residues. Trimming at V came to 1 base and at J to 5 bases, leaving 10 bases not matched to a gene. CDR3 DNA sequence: TGCAGCGTTGAAGGAGGGCGGGAGGTGGGGGAAAACATTCAGTACTTC. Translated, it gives CSVEGGREVGENIQYF.

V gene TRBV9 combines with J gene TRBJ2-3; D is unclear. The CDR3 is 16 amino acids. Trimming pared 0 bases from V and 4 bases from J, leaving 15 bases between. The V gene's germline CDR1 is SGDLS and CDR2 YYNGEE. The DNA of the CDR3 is TGTGCCAGCAGCGTAGAGCTAACCTCCCTCCCAGATACGCAGTATTTT. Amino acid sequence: CASSVELTSLPDTQYF.

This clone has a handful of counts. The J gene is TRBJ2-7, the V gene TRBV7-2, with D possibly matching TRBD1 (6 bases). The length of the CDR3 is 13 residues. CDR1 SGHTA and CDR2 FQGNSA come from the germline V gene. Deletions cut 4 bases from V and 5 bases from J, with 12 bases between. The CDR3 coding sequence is TGTGCCAGCAGCTGGTCAGGGGTCGACGAGCAGTACGTC. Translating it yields CASSWSGVDEQYV.

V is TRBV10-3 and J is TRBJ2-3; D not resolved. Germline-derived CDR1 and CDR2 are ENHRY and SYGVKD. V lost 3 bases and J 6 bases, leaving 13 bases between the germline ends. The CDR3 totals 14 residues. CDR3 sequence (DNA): TGTGCCATCAGTGAACCCCCCTCCAGGGATACGCAGTATTTT. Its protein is CAISEPPSRDTQYF.

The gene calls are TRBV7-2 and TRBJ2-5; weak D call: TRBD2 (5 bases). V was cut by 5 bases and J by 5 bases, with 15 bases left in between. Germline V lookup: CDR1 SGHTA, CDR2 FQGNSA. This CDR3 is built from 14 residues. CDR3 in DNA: TGTGCCAGCAGCCCGGGTTATCGGAGGGAGACCCAGTACTTC. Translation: CASSPGYRRETQYF. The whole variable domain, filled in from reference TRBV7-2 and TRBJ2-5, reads GAGVSQSPSNKVTEKGKDVELRCDPISGHTALYWYRQSLGQGLEFLIYFQGNSAPDKSGLPSDRFSAERTGGSVSTLTIQRTQQEDSAVYLCASSPGYRRETQYFGPGTRLLVL.

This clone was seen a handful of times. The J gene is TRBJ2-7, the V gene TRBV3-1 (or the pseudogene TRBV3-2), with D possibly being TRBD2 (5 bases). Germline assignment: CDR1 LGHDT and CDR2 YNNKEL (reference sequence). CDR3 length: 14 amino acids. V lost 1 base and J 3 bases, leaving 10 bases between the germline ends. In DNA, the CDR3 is TGTGCCAGCAGCCAAGCGGGAACTAACTACGAGCAGTACTTC. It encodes CASSQAGTNYEQYF.

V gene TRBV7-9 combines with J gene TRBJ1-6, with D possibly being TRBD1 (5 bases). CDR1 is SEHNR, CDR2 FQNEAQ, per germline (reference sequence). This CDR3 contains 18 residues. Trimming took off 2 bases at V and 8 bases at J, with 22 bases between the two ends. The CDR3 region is CASSLPSQGGREDSPLHF. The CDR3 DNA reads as TGTGCCAGCAGCTTACCCTCCCAGGGTGGCAGGGAGGATTCACCCCTCCACTTT.

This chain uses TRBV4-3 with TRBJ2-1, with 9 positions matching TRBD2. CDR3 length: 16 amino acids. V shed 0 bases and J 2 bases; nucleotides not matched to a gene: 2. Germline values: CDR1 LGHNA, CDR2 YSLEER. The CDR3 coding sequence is TGCGCCAGCAGCCAAGACCGCGGGGGGGCCTACAATGAGCAGTTCTTC. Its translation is CASSQDRGGAYNEQFF.

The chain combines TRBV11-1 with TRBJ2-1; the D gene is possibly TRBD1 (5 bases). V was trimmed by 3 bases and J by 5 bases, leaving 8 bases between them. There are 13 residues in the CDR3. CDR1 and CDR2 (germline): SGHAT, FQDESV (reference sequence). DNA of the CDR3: TGTGCCAGCAGCTTCAGACAGAACAATGAGCAGTTCTTC. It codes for CASSFRQNNEQFF.

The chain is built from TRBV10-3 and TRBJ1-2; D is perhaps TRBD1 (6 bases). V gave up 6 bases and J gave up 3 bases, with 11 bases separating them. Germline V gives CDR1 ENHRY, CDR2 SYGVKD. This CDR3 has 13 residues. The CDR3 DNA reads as TGTGCCATCAGCCCCCGGACAGACTATGGCTACACCTTC. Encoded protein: CAISPRTDYGYTF.

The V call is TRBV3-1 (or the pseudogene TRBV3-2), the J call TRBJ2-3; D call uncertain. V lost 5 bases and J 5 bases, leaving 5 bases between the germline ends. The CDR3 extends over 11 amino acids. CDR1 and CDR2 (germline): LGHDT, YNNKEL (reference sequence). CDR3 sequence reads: CASSTGDTQYF. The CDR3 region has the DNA TGTGCCAGCAGCACGGGAGATACGCAGTATTTT.

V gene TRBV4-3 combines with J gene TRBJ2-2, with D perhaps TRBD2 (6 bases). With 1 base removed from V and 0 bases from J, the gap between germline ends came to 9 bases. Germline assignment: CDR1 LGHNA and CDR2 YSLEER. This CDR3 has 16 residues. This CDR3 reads CASSQGTNSNTGELFF. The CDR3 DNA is TGCGCCAGCAGCCAAGGGACTAACTCGAACACCGGGGAGCTGTTTTTT.

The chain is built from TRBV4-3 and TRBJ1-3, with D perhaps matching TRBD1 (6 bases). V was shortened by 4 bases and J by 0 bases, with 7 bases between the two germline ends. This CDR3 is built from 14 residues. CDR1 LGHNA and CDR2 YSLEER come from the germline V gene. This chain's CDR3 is CASSRDNSGNTIYF. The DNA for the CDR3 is TGCGCCAGCAGCCGGGACAACTCTGGAAACACCATATATTTT.

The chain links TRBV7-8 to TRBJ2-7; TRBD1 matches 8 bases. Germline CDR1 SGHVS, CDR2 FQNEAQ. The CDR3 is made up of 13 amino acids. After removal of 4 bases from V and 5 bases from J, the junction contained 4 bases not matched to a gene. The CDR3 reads CASSWTGSHEQYV. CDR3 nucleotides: TGTGCCAGCAGCTGGACAGGGTCCCACGAGCAGTACGTC.

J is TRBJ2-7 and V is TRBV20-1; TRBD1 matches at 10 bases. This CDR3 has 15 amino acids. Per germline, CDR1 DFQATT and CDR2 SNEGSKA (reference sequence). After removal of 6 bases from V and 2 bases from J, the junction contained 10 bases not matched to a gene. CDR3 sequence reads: CSASRRQGAAYEQYF. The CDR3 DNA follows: TGCAGTGCCAGTCGGAGACAGGGGGCGGCCTACGAGCAGTACTTC.

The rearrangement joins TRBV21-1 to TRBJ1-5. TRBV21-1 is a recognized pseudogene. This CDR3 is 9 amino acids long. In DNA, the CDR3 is TGTGCAGCACCTCAGCCCCAGCATTTT. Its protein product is CAAPQPQHF.

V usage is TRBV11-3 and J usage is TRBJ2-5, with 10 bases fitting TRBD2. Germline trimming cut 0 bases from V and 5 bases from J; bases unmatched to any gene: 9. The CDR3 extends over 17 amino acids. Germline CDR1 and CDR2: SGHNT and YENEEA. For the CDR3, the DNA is TGTGCCAGCAGCTTAGATAGTGGGCTAGCGGGAGATGAGACCCAGTACTTC. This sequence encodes CASSLDSGLAGDETQYF.

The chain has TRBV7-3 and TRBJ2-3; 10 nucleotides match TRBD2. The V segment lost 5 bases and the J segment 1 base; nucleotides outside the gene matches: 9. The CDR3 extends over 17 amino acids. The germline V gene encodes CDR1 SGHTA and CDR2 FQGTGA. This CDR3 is CASSHKREGLGTDTQYF. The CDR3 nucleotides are TGTGCCAGCAGCCACAAGCGGGAGGGCCTAGGCACAGATACGCAGTATTTT.

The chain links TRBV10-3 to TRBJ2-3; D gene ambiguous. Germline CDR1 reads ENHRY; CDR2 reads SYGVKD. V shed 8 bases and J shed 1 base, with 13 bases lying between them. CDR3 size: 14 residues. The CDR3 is CAIRRGPGTDTQYF. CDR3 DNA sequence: TGTGCCATCCGGAGAGGTCCAGGCACAGATACGCAGTATTTT.

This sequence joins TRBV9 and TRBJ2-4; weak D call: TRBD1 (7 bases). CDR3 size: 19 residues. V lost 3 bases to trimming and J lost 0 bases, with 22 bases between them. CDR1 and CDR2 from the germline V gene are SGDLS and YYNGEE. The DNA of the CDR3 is TGTGCCAGCAGCGCCGAACAGGGGACTGTCTCCCTAGCCAAAAACATTCAGTACTTC. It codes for CASSAEQGTVSLAKNIQYF.

CDR3 sequence reads: CASSQEPGPMNTEAFF. The DNA of the CDR3 is TGTGCCAGCAGCCAAGAGCCAGGCCCCATGAACACTGAAGCTTTCTTT. The rearrangement links TRBV4-2 to TRBJ1-1; D is ambiguous. Trimming cost V 0 bases and J 0 bases, with 11 bases left between them. Germline V gene data show CDR1 as LGHNA and CDR2 as YNFKEQ. CDR3 length equals 16 residues.